This T cell receptor (beta chain) was observed in a study of CD8+ T cells in alopecia areata. Germline loops: CDR1 SGHTA, CDR2 FQGNSA. There are 15 residues in the CDR3. Germline trimming cut 0 bases from V and 5 bases from J; bases unmatched to any gene: 2. cDNA serving as the sequencing template came from extracted, reverse transcribed RNA. TCRdb keeps only in-frame clones here, not all; method: immunoSEQ multiplex PCR. The data show roughly 180,000 clones, roughly 65% seen once. The chain joins TRBV7-2 to TRBJ2-7; 12 bases are a match to TRBD2. This specimen consisted of CD4+ T cells sorted from blood, obtained at week 0. The clonotype comes from a human donor with alopecia areata. For the CDR3, the DNA is TGTGCCAGCAGCTTAGCGGGACTAGCGGGCGACGAGCAGTACTTC. Residues: CASSLAGLAGDEQYF.